The 29 T cell receptor beta chains presented below share a single source sample, sequenced in a study of early T cells in non-severe SARS-CoV-2 infection. TCRdb called the 5' RACE reads again in MiXCR, with one record for every CDR3 protein. Among tens of thousands of distinct CDR3 sequences listed, 5.7% were seen once. The sequencing sample was made of whole blood. These receptors were taken from an adult who was a healthcare worker with PCR-confirmed SARS-CoV-2 infection or an uninfected control (not recorded which).

This clonotype has only one observation. The chain links TRBV5-5 to TRBJ2-5; D may correspond to TRBD1 or TRBD2 (5 bases each). The ends were cut back, 0 bases at V and 0 bases at J, with 9 bases in the middle. The germline V gene encodes CDR1 SGHKS and CDR2 YYEKEE (reference sequence). CDR3 length equals 15 residues. CDR3 bases: TGTGCCAGCAGCTTGGCAGGGCGGGACCAAGAGACCCAGTACTTC. This encodes CASSLAGRDQETQYF.

This chain joins TRBV6-6 and TRBJ1-5; D not resolved. V lost 0 bases and J 3 bases, leaving 6 bases between the germline ends. The length of the CDR3 is 14 residues. The germline gives CDR1 MNHNY, CDR2 SVGAGI (reference sequence). The chain's CDR3 is CASSYSGDNQPQHF. CDR3 sequence (DNA): TGTGCCAGCAGTTACTCCGGGGACAATCAGCCCCAGCATTTT.

This clonotype was found many times. V is TRBV28 and J is TRBJ2-3; TRBD2 matches at 10 bases. CDR3 length equals 14 residues. Unmatched junction bases numbered 9, after V lost 9 bases and J lost 6 bases. Germline V lookup: CDR1 MDHEN, CDR2 SYDVKM. This CDR3 reads CASRAGGHSDTQYF. Here the CDR3 DNA reads TGTGCCAGTAGAGCGGGGGGGCATTCGGATACGCAGTATTTT.

The sample holds many counts of this clonotype. The rearrangement uses TRBV20-1 and TRBJ2-7; 7 nucleotides match TRBD1. Germline lookup yields CDR1 DFQATT and CDR2 SNEGSKA (reference sequence). The CDR3 contains 13 residues. Trimming cost V 8 bases and J 0 bases; bases outside gene matches: 7. CDR3 nucleotides: TGCAGTCTCGACAGGGTGATCTCCTACGAGCAGTACTTC. Translated, it gives CSLDRVISYEQYF.

This clonotype appeared many times. The chain is built from TRBV12-3 or TRBV12-4 and TRBJ2-3, with D perhaps matching TRBD1 (5 bases). This CDR3 region has 14 residues. V lost 5 bases, J lost 4 bases, and 13 bases lay in between. The CDR3 protein is CASSKFQTADTQYF. CDR3 DNA sequence: TGTGCCAGCAGTAAGTTTCAGACAGCAGATACGCAGTATTTT.

This clonotype has just a few counts. This chain links TRBV10-3 with TRBJ1-4; D call uncertain. The V end was cut by 3 bases, the J end by 6 bases, with 11 bases between. From germline, CDR1 is ENHRY and CDR2 SYGVKD. The CDR3 contains 14 residues. DNA of the CDR3: TGTGCCATCAGTGACATGCCGAAGGATGAAAAACTGTTTTTT. It is translated as CAISDMPKDEKLFF.

This rearrangement joins TRBV2 to TRBJ1-1, with TRBD1 identical over 8 bases. Germline CDR1 is SNHLY and CDR2 is FYNNEI. The CDR3 extends over 16 amino acids. V lost 6 bases and J lost 5; bases outside the gene matches: 14. The CDR3 DNA sequence: TGTGCCAGCAGACAAGGGACAGGAGCCTATGGGACTGAAGCTTTCTTT. Encoded protein: CASRQGTGAYGTEAFF.

This clonotype was found a few times. The genes are TRBV6-2 or TRBV6-3 and TRBJ2-1; the D is unclear. The CDR3 length is 12 residues. Germline V gene data show CDR1 as MNHEY and CDR2 as SVGEGT. The germline V and J ends were trimmed by 6 bases and 10 bases, with 13 bases remaining between them. The chain's CDR3 is CASSRSHGEQFF. CDR3 DNA sequence: TGTGCCAGCAGCAGGTCTCACGGGGAGCAGTTCTTC.

The chain recombines TRBV11-3 with TRBJ2-3, with 7 bases fitting TRBD2. The CDR3 extends over 17 amino acids. Per germline, CDR1 SGHNT and CDR2 YENEEA. J gave up 4 bases and V 1 base, and 11 bases lay outside the gene matches. The CDR3 DNA reads as TGTGCCAGCAGCTTAGGGATAGCGGGCCCCGATGCAGATACGCAGTATTTT. This translates into CASSLGIAGPDADTQYF.

The sample holds many counts of this clonotype. The chain has TRBV11-1 and TRBJ1-1, with D possibly matching TRBD1 (5 bases). CDR1 and CDR2 from the germline V gene are SGHAT and FQDESV (reference sequence). This CDR3 has 14 amino acids. The germline V and J ends were trimmed by 5 bases and 11 bases, with 21 bases remaining between them. The CDR3 spells CASSPKPLGVDAFF. As DNA, the CDR3 is TGTGCCAGCAGCCCAAAACCATTAGGGGTTGACGCTTTCTTT. The full variable domain, completed using reference TRBV11-1 and TRBJ1-1, is EAEVAQSPRYKITEKSQAVAFWCDPISGHATLYWYRQILGQGPELLVQFQDESVVDDSQLPKDRFSAERLKGVDSTLKIQPAELGDSAMYLCASSPKPLGVDAFFGQGTRLTVV.

This clonotype is labeled medium-sized. The V gene is TRBV15, the J gene TRBJ1-5; 7 bases align to TRBD1. The V gene's germline CDR1 is LNHNV and CDR2 YYDKDF (reference sequence). V lost 0 bases and J lost 6; bases outside the gene matches: 11. The CDR3 has 17 amino acids. DNA for the CDR3: TGTGCCACCAGCAGAGATATATCGGGCAGGGACAGTCAGCCCCAGCATTTT. This gives the protein CATSRDISGRDSQPQHF.

This clonotype has ten or more counts. V is TRBV4-2 and J is TRBJ2-3; TRBD2 might be the D (7 bases). The CDR3 is 18 residues long. V was trimmed by 1 base and J by 2 bases, leaving 19 bases between them. Germline-derived CDR1 and CDR2 are LGHNA and YNFKEQ. The CDR3 reads CASSQVREGRGPTDTQYF. The CDR3 nucleotides are TGTGCCAGCAGCCAAGTTCGCGAAGGGCGGGGGCCCACAGATACGCAGTATTTT.

There are a few counts of this clonotype. CDR3 sequence: CASTQYRDGTEAFF. Here the CDR3 DNA reads TGTGCCAGCACCCAGTACAGGGATGGCACTGAAGCTTTCTTT. This rearrangement joins TRBV3-1 to TRBJ1-1; weak D call: TRBD1 (6 bases). The germline V gene encodes CDR1 LGHDT and CDR2 YNNKEL (reference sequence). This CDR3 is 14 amino acids long. Deletions cut 7 bases from V and 4 bases from J, with 16 bases between.

This clonotype showed up just a few times. This chain joins TRBV5-1 and TRBJ1-4, with D tentatively TRBD1 (5 bases). The CDR3 covers 14 residues. Germline loops: CDR1 SGHRS, CDR2 YFSETQ. Trimming removed 0 bases at V and 8 bases at J, with 11 bases between. The CDR3 DNA sequence: TGCGCCAGCAGCTTGGCCGGGACGGACGAAAAACTGTTTTTT. The encoded protein is CASSLAGTDEKLFF.

This chain uses TRBV6-6 with TRBJ2-1; D is possibly TRBD2 (6 bases). V lost 6 bases, J lost 1 base, and 7 bases lay in between. CDR1 is MNHNY and CDR2 is SVGAGI in the germline V gene (reference sequence). The CDR3 is 13 residues long. CDR3 in DNA: TGTGCCAGCAGGGGGGGTTCCTACAATGAGCAGTTCTTC. Translation: CASRGGSYNEQFF.

This clonotype is medium-sized (0.01 to 0.1%). The rearrangement links TRBV15 to TRBJ1-3; the D is unclear. This CDR3 is built from 12 residues. Trimming pared 8 bases from V and 0 bases from J, leaving 5 bases between. Germline CDR1 is LNHNV and CDR2 is YYDKDF (reference sequence). CDR3 nucleotides: TGTGCCACCCGGGACTCTGGAAACACCATATATTTT. This sequence encodes CATRDSGNTIYF.

This clonotype was detected a few times. The chain links TRBV18 to TRBJ2-1; possible D gene TRBD2, 5 bases. Germline assignment: CDR1 KGHSH and CDR2 LQKENI. Trimming left V 2 bases short and J 9 bases short, with 8 bases between. CDR3 size: 12 residues. CDR3 residues: CASSPSAGEQFF. DNA of the CDR3: TGTGCCAGCTCACCATCCGCGGGTGAGCAGTTCTTC.

The chain is built from TRBV29-1 and TRBJ2-7; possible D gene TRBD1, 5 bases. The CDR3 contains 14 residues. V lost 8 bases, J lost 3 bases, and 20 bases lay in between. CDR1 is SQVTM and CDR2 is ANQGSEA in the germline V gene. The CDR3 region has the DNA TGCAGCTGGGCCGCAGGGCCCCGATTCTACGAGCAGTACTTC. Its protein product is CSWAAGPRFYEQYF.

J is TRBJ2-7 and V is TRBV12-3 or TRBV12-4; 10 nucleotides match TRBD1. V lost 3 bases to trimming and J lost 6 bases; unmatched junction nucleotides: 11. The CDR3 runs 16 residues. The CDR3: CASSFGPGTGVGEQYF. The CDR3, as DNA: TGTGCCAGCAGTTTCGGACCCGGGACAGGGGTAGGCGAGCAGTACTTC.

This clonotype is termed medium-sized. This chain joins TRBV7-2 and TRBJ2-1; the D gene is possibly TRBD2 (5 bases). CDR3 size: 18 residues. The V end lost 1 base, the J end lost 0 bases, and 16 bases lay between the germline ends. The germline V gene has CDR1 SGHTA and CDR2 FQGNSA. CDR3 amino acids: CASSLGAKTGSSYNEQFF. DNA of the CDR3: TGTGCCAGCAGCTTAGGGGCTAAGACGGGGAGCTCCTACAATGAGCAGTTCTTC.

This clonotype was recorded a few times. The rearrangement uses TRBV5-4 and TRBJ2-7; TRBD1 matches at 9 bases. Trimming took 4 bases from V and 9 from J; bases not matched to a gene: 14. There are 15 residues in the CDR3. Germline CDR1 is SGHNT and CDR2 is YYREEE (reference sequence). Here the CDR3 DNA reads TGTGCCAGCAGCCCGGGACAGGGTCCCCTCTTGGGGCAGTACTTC. Translated: CASSPGQGPLLGQYF.

In its sample, this clonotype was seen many times. This chain joins TRBV6-6 and TRBJ2-1; D call uncertain. CDR1 is MNHNY, CDR2 SVGAGI, per germline (reference sequence). This CDR3 has 14 amino acids. Trimming stripped 0 bases from V and 4 bases from J, with 7 bases between. CDR3 amino acids: CASSYSPNYNEQFF. For the CDR3, the DNA is TGTGCCAGCAGTTACTCACCGAATTACAATGAGCAGTTCTTC.

This clonotype is labeled as medium-sized. The genes are TRBV7-3 and TRBJ2-1; TRBD2 is a possible D gene (6 bases). Germline loops: CDR1 SGHTA, CDR2 FQGTGA. Trimming pared 2 bases from V and 7 bases from J, leaving 12 bases between. The CDR3 contains 14 residues. The CDR3 DNA reads as TGTGCCAGCAGCTTAGGTAGTGGAGGGAATGAGCAGTTCTTC. Amino acids: CASSLGSGGNEQFF.

This clonotype was seen at least ten times. The CDR3 protein is CASSFSDTQYF. DNA for the CDR3: TGTGCCAGCAGTTTCTCAGATACGCAGTATTTT. The rearrangement links TRBV28 to TRBJ2-3; D gene uncertain. V was trimmed by 3 bases and J by 4 bases, leaving 2 bases between them. CDR1 is MDHEN, CDR2 SYDVKM, per germline. There are 11 residues in the CDR3.

This clonotype has at least ten counts. The rearrangement joins TRBV20-1 to TRBJ2-5; D may match TRBD1 or TRBD2 (6 bases each). Trimming cost V 5 bases and J 4 bases, with 14 bases left between them. There are 13 residues in the CDR3. Germline CDR1 and CDR2: DFQATT and SNEGSKA (reference sequence). The CDR3 DNA reads as TGCAGTGCTGACCAGGGGAGGCGAGAGACCCAGTACTTC. Protein: CSADQGRRETQYF.

There are many counts of this clonotype. CDR3 amino acids: CASSWDSSGVYEQYF. CDR3 in DNA: TGTGCCAGCAGCTGGGACTCTTCCGGAGTCTACGAGCAGTACTTC. This chain joins TRBV7-2 and TRBJ2-7; D possibly corresponds to TRBD2 (6 bases). Between the trimmed V and J ends, which lost 4 bases and 3 bases, there was a span of 16 bases. The CDR3 has 15 amino acids. CDR1 and CDR2 (germline): SGHTA, FQGNSA.

This clonotype was observed many times. The chain combines TRBV20-1 with TRBJ1-2; 8 bases map to TRBD1. The CDR3 has 11 amino acids. Germline V gene sequence: CDR1 DFQATT, CDR2 SNEGSKA (reference sequence). This CDR3 is CSGQGDYGYTF. The DNA for the CDR3 is TGCAGCGGACAGGGCGACTATGGCTACACCTTC.

The J gene is TRBJ2-7, the V gene TRBV20-1; the D gene is possibly TRBD1 (5 bases). The V and J ends lost 1 base and 5 bases respectively, with 18 bases between them. This CDR3 region has 15 residues. Germline lookup yields CDR1 DFQATT and CDR2 SNEGSKA (reference sequence). The CDR3 DNA reads TGCAGTGCTAGAGTAGAAGGGGCGCTTTTCGACGAGCAGTACTTC. This translates into CSARVEGALFDEQYF.

This clonotype was seen ten or more times. The gene calls are TRBV12-3 or TRBV12-4 and TRBJ1-1; D not resolved. The V end was cut by 1 base, the J end by 7 bases, with 10 bases between. The CDR3 consists of 13 residues. CDR3 region: CASSLGEADEAFF. As DNA, the CDR3 is TGTGCCAGCAGTTTAGGGGAGGCAGATGAAGCTTTCTTT.